These 17 T cell receptor beta chains came from one sample sequenced in a study of neoadjuvant anti-PD-1 for oral cavity cancer. Sequencing used immunoSEQ multiplex PCR; TCRdb keeps in-frame clones, though not all of them. The data show 55,000 to 75,000 clones, approximately 87% seen once. The time point is: after neoadjuvant nivolumab, at surgical resection. The sample here was PBMCs, taken after nivolumab (anti-PD-1) treatment. These receptors all stem from a person between 40 and 85 years old with oral cavity squamous cell carcinoma.

V and J are TRBV11-2 and TRBJ2-1; D not resolved. CDR3 length: 15 amino acids. V shed 0 bases and J shed 4 bases, with 10 bases lying between them. In germline, CDR1 is SGHAT, CDR2 FQNNGV. CDR3 sequence reads: CASSLDPALYNEQFF. DNA for the CDR3: TGTGCCAGCAGCTTAGATCCGGCTTTATACAATGAGCAGTTCTTC.

The chain combines TRBV25-1 with TRBJ2-5; TRBD1 aligns across 7 bases. This CDR3 is 15 amino acids long. Germline values: CDR1 MGHDK, CDR2 SYGVNS. J gave up 5 bases and V 3 bases, and 9 bases lay outside the gene matches. The CDR3 coding sequence is TGTGCCAGCAGTGATTTCAAGGGGGCTGATGAGACCCAGTACTTC. Protein sequence: CASSDFKGADETQYF.

The V call is TRBV10-3, the J call TRBJ1-4; 7 nucleotides match TRBD1. CDR3 size: 13 residues. Trimming removed 4 bases from V and 7 bases from J; junction bases left unmatched: 3. CDR1 is ENHRY and CDR2 is SYGVKD in the germline V gene. This CDR3 reads CAISADRAEKLFF. The DNA for the CDR3 is TGTGCCATCAGTGCAGACAGGGCTGAAAAACTGTTTTTT.

This clone has a single count. This sequence joins TRBV29-1 and TRBJ2-3; TRBD1 might be the D (5 bases). The CDR3 extends over 15 amino acids. V lost 7 bases, J lost 2 bases, and 19 bases lay in between. From germline, CDR1 is SQVTM and CDR2 ANQGSEA. Here the CDR3 DNA reads TGCAGCGCCCGAGGACCCACAGGAATCACAGATACGCAGTATTTT. It yields the protein CSARGPTGITDTQYF.

The CDR3 sequence is CASSVEGGSYNEQFF. CDR3 DNA: TGTGCCAGCAGCGTAGAAGGGGGTTCCTACAATGAGCAGTTCTTC. This chain links TRBV9 with TRBJ2-1; the D gene is possibly TRBD1 (6 bases). The CDR3 contains 15 residues. Germline V lookup: CDR1 SGDLS, CDR2 YYNGEE. Trimming cost V 0 bases and J 1 base, with 8 bases left between them.

The V call is TRBV6-4, the J call TRBJ2-7; 7 bases are shared with TRBD1. Germline-derived CDR1 and CDR2 are MRHNA and SNTAGT. The CDR3 is 15 amino acids. With V trimmed by 6 bases and J by 4 bases, 12 bases remained unmatched. The CDR3 protein is CASSARAEQGYEQYF. CDR3 nucleotides: TGTGCCAGCAGCGCGCGCGCGGAACAGGGGTACGAGCAGTACTTC.

This clone was detected once. J is TRBJ1-5 and V is TRBV30; 11 bases fit TRBD1. CDR1 GTSNPN and CDR2 SVGIG come from the germline V gene (reference sequence). Unmatched junction bases numbered 5, after V lost 2 bases and J lost 5 bases. The CDR3 extends over 15 amino acids. In nucleotides, the CDR3 is TGTGCCTGGAGTACTGGACAGGGGGCATATCAGCCCCAGCATTTT. Translated: CAWSTGQGAYQPQHF.

This clone has just a few counts. The J gene is TRBJ1-2, the V gene TRBV7-2, with a weak D call TRBD1 (6 bases). Between the trimmed V and J ends, which lost 2 bases and 3 bases, there was a span of 7 bases. CDR1 is SGHTA and CDR2 is FQGNSA in the germline V gene. The CDR3 totals 13 residues. DNA of the CDR3: TGTGCCAGCAGCTTATCAGGGGACTATGGCTACACCTTC. It encodes CASSLSGDYGYTF.

The chain recombines TRBV9 with TRBJ1-1, with D possibly TRBD1 on 5 matching bases. Looked up from germline, CDR1 is SGDLS and CDR2 is YYNGEE. This CDR3 spans 14 amino acids. V was cut by 4 bases and J by 6 bases, with 16 bases left in between. The CDR3 DNA reads as TGTGCCAGCAGCCCCCAGGCCCGGGGGGCTGAAGCTTTCTTT. This codes for CASSPQARGAEAFF.

The J gene is TRBJ1-1, the V gene TRBV12-5; a weak D match, TRBD1 (5 bases). Per the germline V gene, CDR1 is LGHNT and CDR2 is FRNRAP. The CDR3 is 16 residues long. Trimming took off 0 bases at V and 4 bases at J, with 15 bases between the two ends. The CDR3 reads CASGLVLGRQGTEAFF. CDR3 bases: TGTGCTAGTGGTTTGGTACTGGGGAGGCAGGGCACTGAAGCTTTCTTT.

This clone was counted once. V is TRBV6-4 and J is TRBJ1-4; D perhaps matches TRBD1 (5 bases). V lost 2 bases and J 10 bases, leaving 17 bases between the germline ends. This CDR3 has 15 amino acids. Germline-derived CDR1 and CDR2 are MRHNA and SNTAGT. This CDR3 is CASSDPHAGGRKLFF. The CDR3 nucleotides read TGTGCCAGCAGTGACCCCCACGCGGGGGGACGAAAACTGTTTTTT.

This clone was seen just once. The chain uses TRBV5-4 and TRBJ2-4, with D maybe TRBD2 (6 bases). The CDR3 is 17 residues long. Germline V gives CDR1 SGHNT, CDR2 YYREEE (reference sequence). V lost 1 base and J 0 bases, leaving 14 bases between the germline ends. The CDR3 DNA follows: TGTGCCAGCAGCTTGTTAGGCGGGAAGCAAGCCAAAAACATTCAGTACTTC. Its translation is CASSLLGGKQAKNIQYF.

The chain joins TRBV2 to TRBJ2-3; unclear D gene. CDR1 is SNHLY, CDR2 FYNNEI, per germline. Trimming removed 5 bases from V and 0 bases from J, with 12 bases in between. The CDR3 covers 15 residues. In DNA, the CDR3 is TGTGCCAGCAGTTATCGGGTCCTTAGCACAGATACGCAGTATTTT. Residues: CASSYRVLSTDTQYF.

This clone was picked up a small number of times. The rearrangement joins TRBV7-9 to TRBJ1-2; D uncertain. The CDR3 is made up of 11 amino acids. Trimming stripped 5 bases from V and 12 bases from J, with 13 bases between. The germline CDR1 and CDR2 sequences are SEHNR and FQNEAQ (reference sequence). The CDR3 region has the DNA TGTGCCAGCAGCCCGTTCACCGTTCACACCTTC. Amino acids: CASSPFTVHTF.

The rearrangement joins TRBV7-6 to TRBJ2-1, with a weak D call TRBD1 (6 bases). Trimming shortened V by 5 bases and J by 10 bases, and 12 bases separated the two germline ends. The CDR3 is 12 amino acids. In germline, CDR1 is SGHVS, CDR2 FNYEAQ. CDR3 DNA: TGTGCCAGCAGCCCTCACCAGGGGGAGCAGTTCTTC. It translates to CASSPHQGEQFF.

The rearrangement joins TRBV7-8 to TRBJ1-1, with D possibly matching TRBD1 (5 bases). CDR3 length: 15 residues. Per germline, CDR1 SGHVS and CDR2 FQNEAQ. The V end was cut by 7 bases, the J end by 0 bases, with 15 bases between. CDR3 region: CASTVESTVNTEAFF. CDR3 in DNA: TGTGCCAGCACCGTAGAGTCGACAGTGAACACTGAAGCTTTCTTT.

This chain joins TRBV5-8 and TRBJ1-2; possibly TRBD1 for D (5 bases). Germline CDR1 SGHTS, CDR2 YDEGEE. This CDR3 is 16 amino acids long. The V and J ends lost 0 bases and 5 bases respectively, with 17 bases between them. The CDR3 nucleotides read TGTGCCAGCAGCTTGGTAGTGGGGCCCATAGGGTATGGCTACACCTTC. Amino acids: CASSLVVGPIGYGYTF.